This T cell receptor (beta chain) was observed in a study of T cell changes during pregnancy in multiple sclerosis. Trimming cost V 5 bases and J 4 bases; bases outside gene matches: 7. In germline, CDR1 is LNHNV, CDR2 YYDKDF (reference sequence). The CDR3 spans 14 residues. Using immunoSEQ multiplex PCR, the repertoire was profiled, and TCRdb retains in-frame clones only, with some absent. The table shows 65,000 to 75,000 clones, with under 95% occurring only once. The sequence was collected from a female donor in good health, enrolled as a control in a pregnancy study. Source: peripheral blood, taken in the third trimester of pregnancy. The chain uses TRBV15 and TRBJ2-5, with 7 nucleotides matching TRBD2. The CDR3 DNA reads TGTGCCACCAGCGTACCAGGGAGGGGAGAGACCCAGTACTTC. Residues: CATSVPGRGETQYF.